This TCR beta chain was captured in a study of blood T cell repertoires in COVID-19 (dated by TCRdb to 2018 to 2021). Notes on the research overall: Collaborator samples came from the United States, Italy and Spain and covered acute and convalescent phases of COVID-19. The prospective study material was composed of cDNA or gDNA derived from T cells, B-cell-depleted T cells, or PBMCs. Subjects who had been exposed to COVID-19, were actively infected with it, or had recovered from it provided the deeply sampled blood TCRbeta repertoires that made up the dataset. The repertoires were made available in a free public database intended to serve as a resource for research on the immune response to SARS-CoV-2. The samples were drawn from two sources: the first 160 participants of the ongoing ImmuneRACE study, and approximately 1,300 subjects contributed by 6 global collaborators. A de-identified subject ID, COVID-19 status, age in years and sex were almost always included in the sample metadata. HLA class I and class II types, where available, came from metadata supplied by the sample provider rather than from assay-based typing.

Study-wide findings and limitations: How much clinical and demographic metadata was included differed by source and by participant, and the metadata was provided uncurated.

To note about this clone: Its binding antigen is unknown. The input lacks base qualities; no much larger clone sits a single base away.

TCRbeta CDR3 regions were amplified from genomic DNA by means of the immunoSEQ Assay, a bias-controlled multiplex PCR. In the authors' own workflow: Nucleated cell counts per sample were estimated from amplification of reference gene primers within the assay. To quantify the absolute abundance of each unique TCRbeta CDR3 rearrangement, sequence reads were collapsed and filtered. For each sample, productive Simpson clonality was calculated as the square root of Simpson's diversity index over productive rearrangements. TCRdb's version of the immuneACCESS table is confined to in-frame rearrangements and falls short of the full clone set. An unresolved V gene accounts for under half of the shortfall where checked; the remainder is of unknown origin. The V and J calls and clone size are taken from that table; D and trimming were inferred from the DNA. For this sample there are about 180,000 clones; around 89% appear just once. 1.9% of the sample is held by the ten biggest clonotypes.

A second Seattle source provided samples from volunteer blood donors who had recovered from COVID-19. Whole blood was collected in K2EDTA tubes by collaborating institutions according to the institutions' own protocols. For TCRbeta analysis, collaborator samples were shipped as frozen whole blood, as isolated PBMCs, or as DNA extracted from either sample type. This TCR was recovered from a man between 18 and 29 years old who had recovered from COVID-19. The sample comprised peripheral blood.

The CDR3 reads as follows: CASSQASGLYEQYF. DNA sequence: TGTGCCAGCAGCCAGGCTTCCGGACTCTACGAGCAGTACTTC. This receptor chain uses TRBV5-4 and TRBJ2-7; a weak D assignment points to TRBD2 (5 bases agree). V loses 4 bases of germline sequence and J loses 3 bases, and the interval between the two ends is 14 bases. CDR1 and CDR2 (SGHNT, YYREEE) derive from the germline V gene (reference sequence). Spanning cysteine to phenylalanine, the CDR3 consists of 14 amino acids. The entry retains the CDR3 DNA only, 42 bases that are in frame from base 1.